The sequence of this TCR beta chain was determined in a study of cytotoxic CD8 clonotypes in ibrutinib-treated CLL. As regards this clone: The antigen remains unidentified.

Clones were read by immunoSEQ multiplex PCR, and TCRdb kept only the in-frame ones, dropping some. This table has 110,000 to 150,000 clones, roughly 80% appearing once. V lost 2 bases and J lost 5; bases outside the gene matches: 10. This CDR3 is built from 15 residues. Germline V gene sequence: CDR1 GTSNPN, CDR2 SVGIG (reference sequence). General study points: Sample timing was unmatched between remission and later-progressing patients; lymph nodes unstudied. The study found public clonotypes uncommon, contracting or stable on treatment. Clonality was elevated at ibrutinib response and had returned toward baseline at progression.

This material consisted of PBMCs, taken after 12 months of ibrutinib treatment. The receptor was isolated from a human donor with chronic lymphocytic leukemia. This chain links TRBV30 with TRBJ2-5; 8 nucleotides align to TRBD2. CDR3 in amino acids: CAWSLAGASWETQYF. The CDR3 region has the DNA TGTGCCTGGAGTCTAGCGGGTGCGTCCTGGGAGACCCAGTACTTC.